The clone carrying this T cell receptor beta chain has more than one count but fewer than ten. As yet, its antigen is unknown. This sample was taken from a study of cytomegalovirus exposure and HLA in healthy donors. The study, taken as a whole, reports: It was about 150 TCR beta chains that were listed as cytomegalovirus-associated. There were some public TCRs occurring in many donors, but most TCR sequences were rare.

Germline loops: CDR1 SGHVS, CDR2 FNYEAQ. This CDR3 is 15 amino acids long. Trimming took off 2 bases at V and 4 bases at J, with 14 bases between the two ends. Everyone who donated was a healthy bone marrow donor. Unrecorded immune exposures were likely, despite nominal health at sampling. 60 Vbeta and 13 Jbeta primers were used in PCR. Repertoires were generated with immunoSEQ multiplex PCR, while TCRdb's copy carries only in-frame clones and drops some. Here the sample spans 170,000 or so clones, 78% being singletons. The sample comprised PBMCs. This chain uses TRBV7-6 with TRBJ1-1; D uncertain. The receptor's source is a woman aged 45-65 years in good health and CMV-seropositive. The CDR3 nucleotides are TGTGCCAGCAGCTTACTATCTGCGAGGAGCACTGAAGCTTTCTTT. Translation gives CASSLLSARSTEAFF.